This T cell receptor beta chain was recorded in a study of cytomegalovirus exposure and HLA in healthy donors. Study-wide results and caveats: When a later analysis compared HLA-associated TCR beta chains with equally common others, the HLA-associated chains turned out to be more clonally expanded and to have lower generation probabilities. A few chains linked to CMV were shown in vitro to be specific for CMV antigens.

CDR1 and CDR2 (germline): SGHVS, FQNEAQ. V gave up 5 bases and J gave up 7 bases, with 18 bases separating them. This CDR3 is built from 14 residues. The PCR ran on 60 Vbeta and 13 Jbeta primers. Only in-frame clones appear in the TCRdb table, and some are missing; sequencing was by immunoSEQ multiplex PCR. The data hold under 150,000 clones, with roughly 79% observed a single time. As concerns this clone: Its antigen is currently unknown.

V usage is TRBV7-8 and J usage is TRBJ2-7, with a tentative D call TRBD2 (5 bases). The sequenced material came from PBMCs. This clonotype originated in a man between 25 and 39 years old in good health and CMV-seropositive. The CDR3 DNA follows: TGTGCCAGCAGCAAAACAGAGGGCATACCTGAGCAGTACTTC. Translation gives CASSKTEGIPEQYF. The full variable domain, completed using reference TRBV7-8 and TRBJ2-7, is GAGVSQSPRYKVAKRGQDVALRCDPISGHVSLFWYQQALGQGPEFLTYFQNEAQLDKSGLPSDRFFAERPEGSVSTLKIQRTQQEDSAVYLCASSKTEGIPEQYFGPGTRLTVT.